This paragraph reports one T cell receptor beta chain. This entry belongs to a study of blood T cell repertoires in COVID-19. Across the whole study: Sample material is recorded as cDNA or gDNA derived from T cells, B-cell-depleted T cells, or PBMCs.

TCRdb's copy holds only in-frame clones and misses some; the assay was immunoSEQ multiplex PCR. The sample lists roughly 150,000 clones; 80% to 90% were seen once. Trimming left V 4 bases short and J 8 bases short, with 23 bases between. Germline-derived CDR1 and CDR2 are MGHRA and YSYEKL. The length of the CDR3 is 16 residues. The V call is TRBV4-1, the J call TRBJ1-2, with D possibly matching TRBD1 (5 bases). The receptor's source is a woman aged 55-75 years with COVID-19, enrolled during active disease. Material for sequencing was peripheral blood. CDR3 nucleotides: TGCGCCAGCAGCCTAAAGGTTGGGACTGCTAAATTAGGCTACACCTTC. It codes for CASSLKVGTAKLGYTF.